This is a list of T cell receptor beta chains from one sample in a study of blood T cell repertoires in COVID-19. Some clones are missing from TCRdb's copy, which holds only in-frame ones; the method was immunoSEQ multiplex PCR. The sample lists approximately 47,000 clones; more than 90% were seen once. Material for sequencing was peripheral blood. Receptor source: a man aged 65 to 79 with active COVID-19. Each CDR3 is given with its conserved first and last residue. The order of the fields is V gene, D gene, J gene, clone size, CDR3 protein, CDR3 DNA. The D gene is left open where the match is weak. Expanded clones are given a class, and other clones once, few, many or no size at all.

v_call: TRBV15; d_call: TRBD1; j_call: TRBJ1-4; clone_size: once; cdr3_aa: CATSRGQGNEKLFF; cdr3_nt: TGTGCCACCAGCAGGGGACAGGGGAATGAAAAACTGTTTTTT
v_call: TRBV5-8; d_call: .; j_call: TRBJ2-2; clone_size: .; cdr3_aa: CASSLNYGRLDTGELFF; cdr3_nt: TGTGCCAGCAGCCTTAATTACGGGAGATTGGACACCGGGGAGCTGTTTTTT
v_call: TRBV10-3; d_call: TRBD2; j_call: TRBJ2-7; clone_size: .; cdr3_aa: CAIRGLAGGLPEQYF; cdr3_nt: TGTGCCATCAGGGGACTAGCGGGAGGCCTACCCGAGCAGTACTTC
v_call: TRBV7-2; d_call: TRBD2; j_call: TRBJ2-5; clone_size: once; cdr3_aa: CASRLYRLAGAYETQYF; cdr3_nt: TGTGCCAGCAGGCTGTATAGGCTAGCGGGAGCTTACGAGACCCAGTACTTC
v_call: TRBV7-2; d_call: .; j_call: TRBJ2-2; clone_size: .; cdr3_aa: CASSSFTGELFF; cdr3_nt: TGTGCCAGCAGCTCTTTCACCGGGGAGCTGTTTTTT
v_call: TRBV19; d_call: TRBD2; j_call: TRBJ2-7; clone_size: .; cdr3_aa: CASRGASGSSYEQYF; cdr3_nt: TGTGCCAGTAGGGGGGCTAGCGGGAGTTCCTACGAGCAGTACTTC
v_call: TRBV6-5; d_call: .; j_call: TRBJ2-7; clone_size: .; cdr3_aa: CASSSGGTLLAEQYF; cdr3_nt: TGTGCCAGCAGTTCTGGTGGGACTCTTCTCGCCGAGCAGTACTTC
v_call: TRBV27; d_call: TRBD1; j_call: TRBJ1-4; clone_size: .; cdr3_aa: CASSPHYGTATNEKLFF; cdr3_nt: TGTGCCAGCAGTCCTCACTATGGGACAGCAACTAATGAAAAACTGTTTTTT
v_call: TRBV7-2; d_call: .; j_call: TRBJ2-2; clone_size: .; cdr3_aa: CASSLLFSTGELFF; cdr3_nt: TGTGCCAGCAGCTTATTGTTCTCCACCGGGGAGCTGTTTTTT
v_call: TRBV13; d_call: .; j_call: TRBJ2-7; clone_size: .; cdr3_aa: CASSFGTLTSYEQYF; cdr3_nt: TGTGCCAGCAGCTTTGGGACACTTACCAGCTACGAGCAGTACTTC
v_call: TRBV24-1; d_call: .; j_call: TRBJ1-2; clone_size: .; cdr3_aa: CATSDPSDSYGYTF; cdr3_nt: TGTGCCACCAGTGATCCGTCGGACAGCTATGGCTACACCTTC
v_call: TRBV6-5; d_call: TRBD1; j_call: TRBJ2-5; clone_size: .; cdr3_aa: CASSPGTGVTQYF; cdr3_nt: TGTGCCAGCAGTCCCGGGACAGGGGTTACCCAGTACTTC
v_call: TRBV27; d_call: TRBD1; j_call: TRBJ2-7; clone_size: .; cdr3_aa: CASSFDRGGWYEQYF; cdr3_nt: TGTGCCAGCAGTTTCGACAGGGGGGGATGGTACGAGCAGTACTTC
v_call: TRBV29-1; d_call: .; j_call: TRBJ2-3; clone_size: .; cdr3_aa: CSVGTHSTDTQYF; cdr3_nt: TGCAGCGTTGGCACACACAGCACAGATACGCAGTATTTT
v_call: TRBV18; d_call: .; j_call: TRBJ1-4; clone_size: .; cdr3_aa: CASSERRNEKLFF; cdr3_nt: TGTGCCAGCTCCGAGAGGCGGAATGAAAAACTGTTTTTT
v_call: TRBV7-2; d_call: TRBD2; j_call: TRBJ2-5; clone_size: .; cdr3_aa: CASSSLGVAGRQETQYF; cdr3_nt: TGTGCCAGCAGCTCCCTCGGGGTAGCGGGGAGACAAGAGACCCAGTACTTC
v_call: TRBV27; d_call: TRBD1; j_call: TRBJ2-5; clone_size: once; cdr3_aa: CASIYDRAQETQYF; cdr3_nt: TGTGCCAGCATTTACGACAGGGCACAAGAGACCCAGTACTTC
v_call: TRBV12-3/TRBV12-4; d_call: .; j_call: TRBJ2-7; clone_size: .; cdr3_aa: CASSLGRGYEQYF; cdr3_nt: TGTGCCAGCAGTTTAGGCAGGGGCTACGAGCAGTACTTC
v_call: TRBV27; d_call: .; j_call: TRBJ2-1; clone_size: .; cdr3_aa: CASSLSWPYKEQFF; cdr3_nt: TGTGCCAGCAGTTTATCGTGGCCTTATAAGGAGCAGTTCTTC
v_call: TRBV11-3; d_call: .; j_call: TRBJ2-7; clone_size: .; cdr3_aa: CASSSLAGEQYF; cdr3_nt: TGTGCCAGCAGTTCCCTGGCGGGCGAGCAGTACTTC
v_call: TRBV18; d_call: .; j_call: TRBJ2-1; clone_size: .; cdr3_aa: CASSPPGAGDNEQFF; cdr3_nt: TGTGCCAGCTCACCACCGGGGGCAGGGGACAATGAGCAGTTCTTC
v_call: TRBV6-4; d_call: TRBD2; j_call: TRBJ2-3; clone_size: .; cdr3_aa: CASSLGASGGSSDTQYF; cdr3_nt: TGTGCCAGCAGTCTAGGGGCTAGCGGGGGATCGTCAGATACGCAGTATTTT
v_call: TRBV14; d_call: .; j_call: TRBJ2-2; clone_size: .; cdr3_aa: CASSRQYTGELFF; cdr3_nt: TGTGCCAGCAGCCGACAGTACACCGGGGAGCTGTTTTTT
v_call: TRBV7-9; d_call: .; j_call: TRBJ1-5; clone_size: .; cdr3_aa: CASSLTNNQPQHF; cdr3_nt: TGTGCCAGCAGCTTAACTAACAATCAGCCCCAGCATTTT
v_call: TRBV2; d_call: TRBD1; j_call: TRBJ2-1; clone_size: .; cdr3_aa: CASQKDRPYNEQFF; cdr3_nt: TGTGCCAGCCAAAAGGACAGGCCCTACAATGAGCAGTTCTTC
v_call: TRBV5-1; d_call: .; j_call: TRBJ2-5; clone_size: .; cdr3_aa: CASSFTNPGETQYF; cdr3_nt: TGCGCCAGCAGCTTCACGAACCCCGGGGAGACCCAGTACTTC
v_call: TRBV7-9; d_call: .; j_call: TRBJ2-7; clone_size: few; cdr3_aa: CASRKGGYF; cdr3_nt: TGTGCCAGCAGGAAGGGAGGGTACTTC
v_call: TRBV29-1; d_call: TRBD2; j_call: TRBJ2-3; clone_size: .; cdr3_aa: CSVDSGGTTDTQYF; cdr3_nt: TGCAGCGTTGATAGCGGGGGGACCACAGATACGCAGTATTTT
v_call: TRBV9; d_call: .; j_call: TRBJ2-3; clone_size: .; cdr3_aa: CASSVLSGADTQYF; cdr3_nt: TGTGCCAGCAGCGTACTTTCGGGTGCTGATACGCAGTATTTT
v_call: TRBV4-2; d_call: .; j_call: TRBJ2-7; clone_size: .; cdr3_aa: CASSQDKRLSYEQYF; cdr3_nt: TGTGCCAGCAGCCAAGATAAGCGACTCTCCTACGAGCAGTACTTC
v_call: TRBV7-9; d_call: TRBD1; j_call: TRBJ1-1; clone_size: once; cdr3_aa: CASSPRTGRNTEAFF; cdr3_nt: TGTGCCAGCAGCCCTCGGACAGGGAGGAACACTGAAGCTTTCTTT
v_call: TRBV19; d_call: TRBD1; j_call: TRBJ2-5; clone_size: .; cdr3_aa: CASSHRGPGETQYF; cdr3_nt: TGTGCCAGTAGTCATAGGGGGCCCGGAGAGACCCAGTACTTC
v_call: TRBV11-2; d_call: .; j_call: TRBJ2-7; clone_size: .; cdr3_aa: CASSLAGTLVVEQYF; cdr3_nt: TGTGCCAGCAGCTTAGCTGGGACACTTGTTGTGGAGCAGTACTTC
v_call: TRBV7-9; d_call: .; j_call: TRBJ1-2; clone_size: .; cdr3_aa: CASSLEGVRSYGYTF; cdr3_nt: TGTGCCAGCAGCTTAGAAGGAGTCCGATCCTATGGCTACACCTTC
v_call: TRBV7-2; d_call: TRBD2; j_call: TRBJ2-5; clone_size: .; cdr3_aa: CASSPQGGQTQYF; cdr3_nt: TGTGCCAGCAGCCCGCAGGGAGGGCAGACCCAGTACTTC
v_call: TRBV5-1; d_call: .; j_call: TRBJ2-3; clone_size: .; cdr3_aa: CASRGEGDTQYF; cdr3_nt: TGCGCCAGCAGGGGAGAAGGAGATACGCAGTATTTT
v_call: TRBV5-1; d_call: .; j_call: TRBJ2-6; clone_size: .; cdr3_aa: CASSLFRGSGANVLTF; cdr3_nt: TGCGCCAGCAGTTTATTTAGGGGTTCTGGGGCCAACGTCCTGACTTTC
v_call: TRBV30; d_call: .; j_call: TRBJ1-2; clone_size: .; cdr3_aa: CAWSLRLRGGENYGYTF; cdr3_nt: TGTGCCTGGAGTCTTAGGCTACGTGGGGGCGAAAACTATGGCTACACCTTC
v_call: TRBV7-2; d_call: .; j_call: TRBJ2-6; clone_size: .; cdr3_aa: CASSLWVGAFSGANVLTF; cdr3_nt: TGTGCCAGCAGCTTATGGGTAGGGGCCTTCTCTGGGGCCAACGTCCTGACTTTC
v_call: TRBV9; d_call: .; j_call: TRBJ1-5; clone_size: once; cdr3_aa: CASSGGDGNTPQHF; cdr3_nt: TGTGCCAGCAGCGGGGGGGACGGGAACACGCCCCAGCATTTT
v_call: TRBV11-2; d_call: .; j_call: TRBJ2-2; clone_size: .; cdr3_aa: CASSLVSVTGNTGELFF; cdr3_nt: TGTGCCAGCAGCTTAGTATCCGTCACAGGAAACACCGGGGAGCTGTTTTTT
v_call: TRBV7-2; d_call: .; j_call: TRBJ2-3; clone_size: .; cdr3_aa: CASSIQGGNTDTQYF; cdr3_nt: TGTGCCAGCAGCATCCAGGGGGGAAACACAGATACGCAGTATTTT
v_call: TRBV27; d_call: .; j_call: TRBJ1-5; clone_size: .; cdr3_aa: CASSPLGQPQHF; cdr3_nt: TGTGCCAGCAGTCCCCTAGGTCAGCCCCAGCATTTT
v_call: TRBV28; d_call: TRBD1; j_call: TRBJ2-2; clone_size: .; cdr3_aa: CASRDRANTGELFF; cdr3_nt: TGTGCCAGCCGGGACAGGGCGAACACCGGGGAGCTGTTTTTT
v_call: TRBV18; d_call: .; j_call: TRBJ2-7; clone_size: .; cdr3_aa: CASSPGAQTSYEQYF; cdr3_nt: TGTGCCAGCTCACCGGGGGCCCAAACCTCCTACGAGCAGTACTTC
v_call: TRBV28; d_call: .; j_call: TRBJ1-4; clone_size: .; cdr3_aa: CASSENPRNEKLFF; cdr3_nt: TGTGCCAGCAGCGAAAACCCCAGAAATGAAAAACTGTTTTTT
v_call: TRBV4-1; d_call: .; j_call: TRBJ2-7; clone_size: .; cdr3_aa: CASSQDLWSGDRFYEQYF; cdr3_nt: TGCGCCAGCAGCCAAGATTTATGGAGTGGAGACCGATTCTACGAGCAGTACTTC
v_call: TRBV28; d_call: .; j_call: TRBJ1-5; clone_size: .; cdr3_aa: CASSLEGLGNQPQHF; cdr3_nt: TGTGCCAGCAGTTTAGAGGGTTTAGGCAATCAGCCCCAGCATTTT
v_call: TRBV9; d_call: .; j_call: TRBJ1-2; clone_size: .; cdr3_aa: CASSVGRVDYGYTF; cdr3_nt: TGTGCCAGCAGCGTAGGCAGGGTAGACTATGGCTACACCTTC
v_call: TRBV12-3/TRBV12-4; d_call: .; j_call: TRBJ1-1; clone_size: once; cdr3_aa: CASSLAARDQAFF; cdr3_nt: TGTGCCAGCAGTTTAGCGGCGCGGGATCAAGCTTTCTTT
v_call: TRBV6-2/TRBV6-3; d_call: .; j_call: TRBJ1-1; clone_size: .; cdr3_aa: CASSTDSPEAFF; cdr3_nt: TGTGCCAGCAGTACGGACAGCCCTGAAGCTTTCTTT
v_call: TRBV24-1; d_call: TRBD1; j_call: TRBJ2-6; clone_size: once; cdr3_aa: CATSDTGGRANVLTF; cdr3_nt: TGTGCCACCAGTGACACAGGGGGCAGGGCCAACGTCCTGACTTTC
v_call: TRBV7-9; d_call: .; j_call: TRBJ1-2; clone_size: few; cdr3_aa: CASSLSREGYTF; cdr3_nt: TGTGCCAGCAGCCTTTCCAGGGAAGGCTACACCTTC